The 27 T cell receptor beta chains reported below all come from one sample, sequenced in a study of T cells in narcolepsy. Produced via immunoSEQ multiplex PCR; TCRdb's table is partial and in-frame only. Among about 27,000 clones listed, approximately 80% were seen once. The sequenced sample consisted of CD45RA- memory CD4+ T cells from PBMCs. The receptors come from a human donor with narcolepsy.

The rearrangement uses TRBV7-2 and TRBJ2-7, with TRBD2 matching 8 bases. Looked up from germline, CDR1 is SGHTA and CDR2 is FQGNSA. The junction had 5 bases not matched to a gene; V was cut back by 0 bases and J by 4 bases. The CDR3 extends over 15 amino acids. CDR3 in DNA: TGTGCCAGCAGCTTAGCAGCGGGGGTAAAATACGAGCAGTACTTC. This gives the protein CASSLAAGVKYEQYF.

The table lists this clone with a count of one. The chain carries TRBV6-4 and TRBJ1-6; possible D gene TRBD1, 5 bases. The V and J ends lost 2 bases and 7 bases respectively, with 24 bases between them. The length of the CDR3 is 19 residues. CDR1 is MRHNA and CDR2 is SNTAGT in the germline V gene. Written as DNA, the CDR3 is TGTGCCAGCAGTGACCCCGGCGATCCTCCGGGACCTCGAAATTCACCCCTCCACTTT. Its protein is CASSDPGDPPGPRNSPLHF.

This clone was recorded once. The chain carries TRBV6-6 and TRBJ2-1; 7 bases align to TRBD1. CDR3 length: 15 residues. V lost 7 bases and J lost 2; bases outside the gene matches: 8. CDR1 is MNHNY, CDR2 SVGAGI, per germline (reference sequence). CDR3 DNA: TGTGCCAGCAAAGGGACAGCCCCTCCCTACAATGAGCAGTTCTTC. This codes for CASKGTAPPYNEQFF.

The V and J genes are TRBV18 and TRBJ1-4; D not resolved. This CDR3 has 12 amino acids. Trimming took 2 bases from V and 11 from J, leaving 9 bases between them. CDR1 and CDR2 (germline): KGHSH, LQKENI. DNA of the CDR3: TGTGCCAGCTCACCAGTGGGAGAGAAACTGTTTTTT. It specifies CASSPVGEKLFF.

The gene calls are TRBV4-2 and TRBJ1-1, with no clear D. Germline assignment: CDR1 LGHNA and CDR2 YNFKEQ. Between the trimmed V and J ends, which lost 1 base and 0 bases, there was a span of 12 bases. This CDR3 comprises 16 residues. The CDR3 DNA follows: TGTGCCAGCAGCCAAGCATACGGGGAACTGAACACTGAAGCTTTCTTT. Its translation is CASSQAYGELNTEAFF.

CDR3: CASSLGQISNEQFF. In nucleotides, the CDR3 is TGTGCCAGCAGCTTAGGACAGATTTCCAATGAGCAGTTCTTC. The chain combines TRBV7-3 with TRBJ2-1, with D tentatively TRBD1 (6 bases). Germline CDR1 is SGHTA and CDR2 is FQGTGA. V was cut by 2 bases and J by 6 bases, with 11 bases left in between. The length of the CDR3 is 14 residues.

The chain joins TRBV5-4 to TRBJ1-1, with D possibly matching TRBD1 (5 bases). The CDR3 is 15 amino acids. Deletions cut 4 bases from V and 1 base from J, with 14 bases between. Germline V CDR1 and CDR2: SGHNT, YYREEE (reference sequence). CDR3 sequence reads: CASSPPDSPNTEAFF. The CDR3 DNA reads TGTGCCAGCAGCCCACCCGACAGCCCGAACACTGAAGCTTTCTTT.

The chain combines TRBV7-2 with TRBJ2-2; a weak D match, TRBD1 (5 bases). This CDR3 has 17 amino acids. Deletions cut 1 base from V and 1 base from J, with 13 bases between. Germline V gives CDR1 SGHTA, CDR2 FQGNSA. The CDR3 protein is CASSLGVRVWNTGELFF. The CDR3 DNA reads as TGTGCCAGCAGCTTAGGAGTCAGGGTGTGGAACACCGGGGAGCTGTTTTTT.

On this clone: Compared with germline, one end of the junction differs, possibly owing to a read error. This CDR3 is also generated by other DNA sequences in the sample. CDR3 sequence: CATSPGGRAKNIQYF. Written as DNA, the CDR3 is TGCGCCACCAGTCCGGGGGGTAGGGCCAAAAACATTCAGTACTTC. The rearrangement links TRBV15 to TRBJ2-4; 7 bases match TRBD2. This CDR3 is 15 amino acids long. Germline V gene sequence: CDR1 LNHNV, CDR2 YYDKDF (reference sequence).

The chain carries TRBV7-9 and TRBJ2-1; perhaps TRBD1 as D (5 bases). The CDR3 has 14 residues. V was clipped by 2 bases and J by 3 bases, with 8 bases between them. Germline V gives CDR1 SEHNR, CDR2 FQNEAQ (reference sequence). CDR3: CASSLQDNYNEQFF. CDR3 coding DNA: TGTGCCAGCAGCTTACAGGACAACTACAATGAGCAGTTCTTC.

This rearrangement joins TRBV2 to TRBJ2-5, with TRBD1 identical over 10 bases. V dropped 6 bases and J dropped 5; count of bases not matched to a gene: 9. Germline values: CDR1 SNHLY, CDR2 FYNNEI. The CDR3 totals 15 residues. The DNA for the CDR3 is TGTGCCAGCAGGATTCGACAGGGGGCGCGGGAGACCCAGTACTTC. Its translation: CASRIRQGARETQYF.

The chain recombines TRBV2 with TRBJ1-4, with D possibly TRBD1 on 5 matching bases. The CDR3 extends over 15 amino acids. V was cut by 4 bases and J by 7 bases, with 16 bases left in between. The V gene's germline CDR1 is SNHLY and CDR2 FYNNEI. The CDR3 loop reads CASSANRGGGEKLFF. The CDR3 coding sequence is TGTGCCAGCAGTGCCAACCGGGGCGGAGGTGAAAAACTGTTTTTT. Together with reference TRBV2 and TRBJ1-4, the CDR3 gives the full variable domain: EPEVTQTPSHQVTQMGQEVILRCVPISNHLYFYWYRQILGQKVEFLVSFYNNEISEKSEIFDDQFSVERPDGSNFTLKIRSTKLEDSAMYFCASSANRGGGEKLFFGSGTQLSVL.

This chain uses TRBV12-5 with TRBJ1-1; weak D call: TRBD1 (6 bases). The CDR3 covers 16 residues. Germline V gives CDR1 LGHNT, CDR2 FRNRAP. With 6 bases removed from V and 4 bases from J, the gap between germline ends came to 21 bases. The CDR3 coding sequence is TGTGCTAGTGGGCTCCAAACAGGGATGGGGGCCACTGAAGCTTTCTTT. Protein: CASGLQTGMGATEAFF. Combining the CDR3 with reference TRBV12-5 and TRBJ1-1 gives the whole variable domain DARVTQTPRHKVTEMGQEVTMRCQPILGHNTVFWYRQTMMQGLELLAYFRNRAPLDDSGMPKDRFSAEMPDATLATLKIQPSEPRDSAVYFCASGLQTGMGATEAFFGQGTRLTVV.

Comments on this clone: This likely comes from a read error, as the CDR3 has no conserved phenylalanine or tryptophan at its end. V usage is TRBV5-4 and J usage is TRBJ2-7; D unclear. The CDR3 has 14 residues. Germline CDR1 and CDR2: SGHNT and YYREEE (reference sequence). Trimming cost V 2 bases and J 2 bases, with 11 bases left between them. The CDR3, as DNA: TGTGCCAGCAGCTTAATTGGAACAGCCTACGAGCAGTACCTC. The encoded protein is CASSLIGTAYEQYL.

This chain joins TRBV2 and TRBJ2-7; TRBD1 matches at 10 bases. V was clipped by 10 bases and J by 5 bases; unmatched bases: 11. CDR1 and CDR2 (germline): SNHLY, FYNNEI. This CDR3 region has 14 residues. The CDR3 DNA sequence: TGTGCCAACTCTAGACAGGGGGCGCAGGACGAGCAGTACTTC. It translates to CANSRQGAQDEQYF.

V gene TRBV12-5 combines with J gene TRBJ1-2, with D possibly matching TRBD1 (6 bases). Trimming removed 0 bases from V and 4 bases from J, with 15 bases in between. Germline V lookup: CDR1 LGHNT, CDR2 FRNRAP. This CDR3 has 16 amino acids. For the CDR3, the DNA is TGTGCTAGTGGTTTGGTGGTGGACAGTACGGTCTATGGCTACACCTTC. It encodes CASGLVVDSTVYGYTF.

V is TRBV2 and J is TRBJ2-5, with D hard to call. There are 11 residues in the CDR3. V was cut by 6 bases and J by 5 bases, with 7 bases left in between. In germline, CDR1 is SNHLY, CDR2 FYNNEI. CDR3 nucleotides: TGTGCCAGCAGCCTAAGGGAGACCCAGTACTTC. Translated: CASSLRETQYF.

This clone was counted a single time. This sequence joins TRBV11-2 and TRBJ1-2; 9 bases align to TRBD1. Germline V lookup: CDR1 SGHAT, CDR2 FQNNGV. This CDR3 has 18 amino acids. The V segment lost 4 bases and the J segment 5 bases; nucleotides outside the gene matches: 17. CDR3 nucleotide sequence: TGTGCCAGCAGCTCCATCCGGGACAGGGCACGGTCTACGTATGGCTACACCTTC. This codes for CASSSIRDRARSTYGYTF.

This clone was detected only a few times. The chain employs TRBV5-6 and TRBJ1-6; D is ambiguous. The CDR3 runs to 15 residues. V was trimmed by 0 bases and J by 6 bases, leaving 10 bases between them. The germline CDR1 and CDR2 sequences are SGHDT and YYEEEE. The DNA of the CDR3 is TGTGCCAGCAGCTTGGGTTTTAGAGGTAATTCACCCCTCCACTTT. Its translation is CASSLGFRGNSPLHF.

CDR3 in amino acids: CASSLTGGKGTGELFF. As DNA, the CDR3 is TGTGCCAGCAGCTTGACAGGGGGCAAGGGCACCGGGGAGCTGTTTTTT. The chain is built from TRBV7-2 and TRBJ2-2, with 10 nucleotides matching TRBD1. The CDR3 is made up of 16 amino acids. The ends lost 3 bases at V and 4 bases at J; junction bases unmatched: 5. The germline V gene encodes CDR1 SGHTA and CDR2 FQGNSA.

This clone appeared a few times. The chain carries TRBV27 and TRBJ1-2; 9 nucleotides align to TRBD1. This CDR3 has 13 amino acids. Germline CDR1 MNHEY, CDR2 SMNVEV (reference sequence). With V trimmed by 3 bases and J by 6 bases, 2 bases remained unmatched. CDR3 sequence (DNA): TGTGCCAGCAGTTTGACAGGGGGACATGGCTACACCTTC. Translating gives CASSLTGGHGYTF.

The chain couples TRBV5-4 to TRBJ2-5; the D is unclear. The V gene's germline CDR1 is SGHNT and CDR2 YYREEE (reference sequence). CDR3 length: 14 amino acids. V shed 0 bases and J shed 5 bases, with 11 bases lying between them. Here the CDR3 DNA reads TGTGCCAGCAGCTTGGTGGGGTCCTGGGAGACCCAGTACTTC. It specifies CASSLVGSWETQYF.

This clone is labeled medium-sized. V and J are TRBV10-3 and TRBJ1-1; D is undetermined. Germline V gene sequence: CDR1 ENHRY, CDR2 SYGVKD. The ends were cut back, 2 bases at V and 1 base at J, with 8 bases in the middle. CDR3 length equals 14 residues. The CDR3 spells CAISEGRTNTEAFF. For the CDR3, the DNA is TGTGCCATCAGTGAGGGTCGGACGAACACTGAAGCTTTCTTT.

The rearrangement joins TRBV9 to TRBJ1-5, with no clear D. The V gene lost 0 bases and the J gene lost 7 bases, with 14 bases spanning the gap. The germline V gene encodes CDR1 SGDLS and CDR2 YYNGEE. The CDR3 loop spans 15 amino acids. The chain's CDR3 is CASSVDEGLGQPQHF. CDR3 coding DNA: TGTGCCAGCAGCGTAGACGAGGGATTAGGACAGCCCCAGCATTTT.

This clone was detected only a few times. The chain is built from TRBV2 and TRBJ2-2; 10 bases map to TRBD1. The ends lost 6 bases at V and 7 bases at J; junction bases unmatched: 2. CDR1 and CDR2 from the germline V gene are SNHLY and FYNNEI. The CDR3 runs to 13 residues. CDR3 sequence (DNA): TGTGCCAGCAGGGGACAGGGGTTCGGGGAGCTGTTTTTT. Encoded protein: CASRGQGFGELFF.

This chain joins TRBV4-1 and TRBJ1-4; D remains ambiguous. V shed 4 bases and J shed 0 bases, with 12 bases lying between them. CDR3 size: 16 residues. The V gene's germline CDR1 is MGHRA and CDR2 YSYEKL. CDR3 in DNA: TGCGCCAGCAGCCTTGGGATTTTAGCAACTAATGAAAAACTGTTTTTT. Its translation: CASSLGILATNEKLFF.

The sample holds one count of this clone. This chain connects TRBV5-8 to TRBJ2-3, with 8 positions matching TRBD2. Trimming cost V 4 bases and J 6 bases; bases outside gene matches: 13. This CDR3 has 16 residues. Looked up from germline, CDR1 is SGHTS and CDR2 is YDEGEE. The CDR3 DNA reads TGTGCCAGCAGCCCCTTCCTACTAGCGGACTTGGATACGCAGTATTTT. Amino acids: CASSPFLLADLDTQYF.